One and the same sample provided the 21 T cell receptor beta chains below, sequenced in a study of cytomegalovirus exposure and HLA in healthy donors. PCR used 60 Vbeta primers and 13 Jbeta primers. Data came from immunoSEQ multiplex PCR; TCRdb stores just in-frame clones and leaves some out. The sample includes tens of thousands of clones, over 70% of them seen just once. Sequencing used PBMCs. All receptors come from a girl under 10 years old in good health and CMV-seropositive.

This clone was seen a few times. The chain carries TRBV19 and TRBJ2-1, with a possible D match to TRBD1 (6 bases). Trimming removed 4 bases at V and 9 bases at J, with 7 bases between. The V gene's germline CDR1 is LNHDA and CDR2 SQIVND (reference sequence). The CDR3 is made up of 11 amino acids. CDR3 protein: CASSRGGEQFF. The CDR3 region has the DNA TGTGCCAGTAGTAGAGGGGGTGAGCAGTTCTTC.

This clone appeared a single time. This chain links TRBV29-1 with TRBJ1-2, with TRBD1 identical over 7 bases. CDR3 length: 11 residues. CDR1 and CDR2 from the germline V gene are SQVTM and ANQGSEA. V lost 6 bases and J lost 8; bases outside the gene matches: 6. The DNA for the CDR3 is TGCAGCGTAGAGACAGGGTGGGGCTACACCTTC. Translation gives CSVETGWGYTF.

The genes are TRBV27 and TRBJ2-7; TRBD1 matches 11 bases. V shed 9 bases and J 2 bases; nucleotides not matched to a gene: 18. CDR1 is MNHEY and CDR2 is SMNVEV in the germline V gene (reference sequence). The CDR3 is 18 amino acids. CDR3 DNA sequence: TGTGCCAGTCGTCAGGGGGTTTGGACAGGGGGCGTCACCTACGAGCAGTACTTC. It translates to CASRQGVWTGGVTYEQYF.

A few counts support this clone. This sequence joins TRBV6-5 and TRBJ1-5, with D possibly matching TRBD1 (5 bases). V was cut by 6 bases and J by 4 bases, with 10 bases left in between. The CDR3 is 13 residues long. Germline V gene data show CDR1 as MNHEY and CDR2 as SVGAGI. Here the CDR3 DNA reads TGTGCCAGCAGCTTAGACAGTAATCAGCCCCAGCATTTT. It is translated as CASSLDSNQPQHF.

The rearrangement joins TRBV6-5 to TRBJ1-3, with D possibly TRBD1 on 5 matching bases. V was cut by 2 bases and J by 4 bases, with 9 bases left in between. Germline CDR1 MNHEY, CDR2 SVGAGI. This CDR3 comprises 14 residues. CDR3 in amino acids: CASSYDQGGNTIYF. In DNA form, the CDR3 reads TGTGCCAGCAGTTACGATCAGGGAGGAAACACCATATATTTT.

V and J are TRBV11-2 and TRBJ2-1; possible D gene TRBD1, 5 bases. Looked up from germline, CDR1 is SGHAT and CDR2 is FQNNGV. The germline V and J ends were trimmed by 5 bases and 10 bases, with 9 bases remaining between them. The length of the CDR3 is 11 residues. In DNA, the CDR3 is TGTGCCAGCAGCGGTACAGGCGAGCAGTTCTTC. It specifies CASSGTGEQFF.

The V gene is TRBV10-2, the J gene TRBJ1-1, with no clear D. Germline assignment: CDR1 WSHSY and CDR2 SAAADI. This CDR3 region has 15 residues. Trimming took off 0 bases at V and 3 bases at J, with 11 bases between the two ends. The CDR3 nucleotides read TGCGCCAGCAGTGAGTCCCCCGGGATATACACTGAAGCTTTCTTT. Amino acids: CASSESPGIYTEAFF.

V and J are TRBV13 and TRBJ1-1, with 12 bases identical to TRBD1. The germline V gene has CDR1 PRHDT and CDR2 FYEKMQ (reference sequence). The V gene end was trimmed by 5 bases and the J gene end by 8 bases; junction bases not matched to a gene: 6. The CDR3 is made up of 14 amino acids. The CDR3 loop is CASSRDRGLTEAFF. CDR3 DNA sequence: TGTGCCAGCAGCCGGGACAGGGGGCTAACAGAAGCTTTCTTT.

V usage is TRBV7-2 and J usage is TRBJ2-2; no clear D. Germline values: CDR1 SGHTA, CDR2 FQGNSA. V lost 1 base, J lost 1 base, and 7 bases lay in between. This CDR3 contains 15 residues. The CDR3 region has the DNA TGTGCCAGCAGCTTAGGGCTGGTGAACACCGGGGAGCTGTTTTTT. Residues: CASSLGLVNTGELFF.

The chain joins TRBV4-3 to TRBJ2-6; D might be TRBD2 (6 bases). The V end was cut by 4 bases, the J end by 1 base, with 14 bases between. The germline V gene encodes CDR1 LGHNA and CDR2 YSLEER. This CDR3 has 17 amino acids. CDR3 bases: TGCGCCAGCAGCCCAGCGACTAGTACTTCTGGGGCCAACGTCCTGACTTTC. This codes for CASSPATSTSGANVLTF.

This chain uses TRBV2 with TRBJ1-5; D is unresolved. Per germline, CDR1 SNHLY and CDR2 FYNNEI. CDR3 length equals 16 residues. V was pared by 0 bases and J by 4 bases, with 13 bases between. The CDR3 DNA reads TGTGCCAGCAGTGAAGCGCCGGGGAGGGTAAATCAGCCCCAGCATTTT. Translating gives CASSEAPGRVNQPQHF.

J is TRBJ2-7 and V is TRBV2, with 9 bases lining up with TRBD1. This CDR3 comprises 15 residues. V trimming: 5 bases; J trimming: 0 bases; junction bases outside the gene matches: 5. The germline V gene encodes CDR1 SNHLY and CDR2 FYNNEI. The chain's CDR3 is CASSNPGQGSYEQYF. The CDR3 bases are TGTGCCAGCAGTAATCCGGGACAGGGCTCCTACGAGCAGTACTTC.

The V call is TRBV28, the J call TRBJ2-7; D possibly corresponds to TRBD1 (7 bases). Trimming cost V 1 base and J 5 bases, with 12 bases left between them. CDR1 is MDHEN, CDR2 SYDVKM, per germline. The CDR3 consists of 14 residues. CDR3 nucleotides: TGTGCCAGCAGTTTATTTGCAGGGGGGCACGAGCAGTACTTC. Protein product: CASSLFAGGHEQYF.

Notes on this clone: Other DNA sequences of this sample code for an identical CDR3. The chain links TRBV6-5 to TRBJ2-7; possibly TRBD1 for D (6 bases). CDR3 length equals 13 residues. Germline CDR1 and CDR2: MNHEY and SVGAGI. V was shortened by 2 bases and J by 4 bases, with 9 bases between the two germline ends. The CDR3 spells CASSYDRLYEQYF. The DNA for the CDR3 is TGTGCCAGCAGTTACGACAGGTTGTACGAGCAGTACTTC.

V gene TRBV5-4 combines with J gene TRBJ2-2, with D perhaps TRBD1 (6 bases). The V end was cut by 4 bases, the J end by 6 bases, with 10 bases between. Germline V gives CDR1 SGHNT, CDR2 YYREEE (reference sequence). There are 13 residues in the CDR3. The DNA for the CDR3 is TGTGCCAGCAGCCACACAGGGCCCGGGGAGCTGTTTTTT. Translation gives CASSHTGPGELFF. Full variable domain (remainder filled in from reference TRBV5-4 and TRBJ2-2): ETGVTQSPTHLIKTRGQQVTLRCSSQSGHNTVSWYQQALGQGPQFIFQYYREEENGRGNFPPRFSGLQFPNYSSELNVNALELDDSALYLCASSHTGPGELFFGEGSRLTVL.

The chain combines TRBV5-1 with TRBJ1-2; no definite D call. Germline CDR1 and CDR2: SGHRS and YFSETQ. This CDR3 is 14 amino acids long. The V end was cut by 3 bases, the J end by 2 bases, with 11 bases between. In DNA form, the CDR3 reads TGCGCCAGCAGCTCAAACCAGGTCAACTATGGCTACACCTTC. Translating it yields CASSSNQVNYGYTF.

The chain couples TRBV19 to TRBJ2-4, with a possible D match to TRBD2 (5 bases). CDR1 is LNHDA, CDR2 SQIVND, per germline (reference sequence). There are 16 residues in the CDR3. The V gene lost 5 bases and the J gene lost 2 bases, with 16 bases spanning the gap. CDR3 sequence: CASSSLREVSKNIQYF. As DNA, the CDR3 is TGTGCCAGTAGTTCCCTTCGGGAAGTCTCCAAAAACATTCAGTACTTC. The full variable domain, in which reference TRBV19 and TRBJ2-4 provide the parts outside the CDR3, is DGGITQSPKYLFRKEGQNVTLSCEQNLNHDAMYWYRQDPGQGLRLIYYSQIVNDFQKGDIAEGYSVSREKKESFPLTVTSAQKNPTAFYLCASSSLREVSKNIQYFGAGTRLSVL.

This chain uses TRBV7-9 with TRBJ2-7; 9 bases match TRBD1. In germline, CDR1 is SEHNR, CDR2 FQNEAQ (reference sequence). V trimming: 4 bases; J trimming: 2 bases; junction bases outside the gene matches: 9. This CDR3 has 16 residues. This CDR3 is CASSSEGTGNTYEQYF. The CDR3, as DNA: TGTGCCAGCAGCTCAGAGGGGACAGGGAACACCTACGAGCAGTACTTC.

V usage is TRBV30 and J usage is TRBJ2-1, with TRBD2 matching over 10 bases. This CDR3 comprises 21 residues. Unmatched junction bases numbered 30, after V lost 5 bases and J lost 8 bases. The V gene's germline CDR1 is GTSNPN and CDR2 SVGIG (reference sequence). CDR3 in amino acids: CAWGAHRSSSGRMMSSDEQFF. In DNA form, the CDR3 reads TGTGCCTGGGGGGCTCATCGTAGTAGTAGCGGGAGGATGATGTCGTCCGATGAGCAGTTCTTC.

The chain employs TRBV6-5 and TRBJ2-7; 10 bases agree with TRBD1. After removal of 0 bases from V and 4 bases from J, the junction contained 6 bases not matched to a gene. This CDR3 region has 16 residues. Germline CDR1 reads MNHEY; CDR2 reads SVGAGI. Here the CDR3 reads CASSYSSGTGDYEQYF. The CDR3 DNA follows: TGTGCCAGCAGTTACTCTTCCGGGACAGGGGATTACGAGCAGTACTTC.

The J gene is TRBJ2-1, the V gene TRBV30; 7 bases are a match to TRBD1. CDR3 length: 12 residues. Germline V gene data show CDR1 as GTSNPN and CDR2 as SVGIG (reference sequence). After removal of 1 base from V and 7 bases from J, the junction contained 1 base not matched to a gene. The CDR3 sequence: CAWSAQGNEQFF. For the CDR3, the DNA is TGTGCCTGGAGTGCACAGGGGAATGAGCAGTTCTTC.